This T cell receptor (beta chain) is from a study of Graves' ophthalmopathy and Graves' hyperthyroidism. Broader study findings: Among thyroid clonotypes expanded above 0.001 frequency, most also appeared in blood.

This CDR3 is 15 amino acids long. Germline V gene lookup returns CDR1 PRHDT and CDR2 FYEKMQ (reference sequence). Amplified material comprised TCR beta CDR3 regions derived from RNA transcripts. HTBI primers were employed in first-round RT-PCR, then a second-round multiplex PCR followed. TCRdb analysed the multiplex PCR reads with MiXCR anew, one entry per CDR3 protein. The sample yields 350,000 to 450,000 distinct CDR3 sequences, more than 20% seen once. About this clonotype: Its antigen remains unidentified. Its ends do not fully match the called genes, so a read error is possible.

Over 18 months of follow-up, stable hyperthyroidism required that no ophthalmopathy appear. PBMCs came from approximately 9.6 ml of fresh peripheral blood. Sequencing was performed on peripheral blood. This receptor was identified in a woman aged 18-35 years with stable Graves' hyperthyroidism. The rearrangement uses TRBV13 and TRBJ2-2, with D possibly being TRBD1 or TRBD2 (5 bases each). For the CDR3, the DNA is TGCGCCAGCAGCTTGGGACCGTCGAACACCGGGGAGCTGTTGTTT. It specifies CASSLGPSNTGELLF.